These 25 T cell receptor beta chains originate from one sample sequenced in a study of cytomegalovirus exposure and HLA in healthy donors. Primers included in the PCR were 60 Vbeta and 13 Jbeta primers. Method: immunoSEQ multiplex PCR; TCRdb's copy keeps in-frame clones and lacks some. In total, the table holds under 250,000 clones. The material sequenced was PBMCs. Source of these receptors: a girl aged 2 to 9 in good health and CMV-seropositive.

In DNA, the CDR3 is TGTGCCAGCAGTGAAGCGGTGGCTAGCGGGCGGACCTCCTACAATGAGCAGTTCTTC. The encoded protein is CASSEAVASGRTSYNEQFF. The chain links TRBV6-1 to TRBJ2-1, with TRBD2 identical over 8 bases. In germline, CDR1 is MNHNS, CDR2 SASEGT. The V and J ends lost 0 bases and 0 bases, in that order; junction bases with no gene match: 10. The CDR3 has 19 amino acids.

The rearrangement joins TRBV11-3 to TRBJ2-1, with a possible D match to TRBD2 (6 bases). The V end lost 2 bases, the J end lost 5 bases, and 7 bases lay between the germline ends. CDR3 length: 13 residues. CDR1 SGHNT and CDR2 YENEEA come from the germline V gene. The CDR3 nucleotides read TGTGCCAGCAGCTTATCGGGGGACAATGAGCAGTTCTTC. It encodes CASSLSGDNEQFF.

The chain links TRBV10-3 to TRBJ2-3, with 7 bases that match TRBD2. CDR1 is ENHRY, CDR2 SYGVKD, per germline. With V trimmed by 7 bases and J by 6 bases, 10 bases remained unmatched. The CDR3 extends over 14 amino acids. CDR3: CAITGGSSSDTQYF. CDR3 bases: TGTGCCATCACCGGGGGGTCCTCATCGGATACGCAGTATTTT.

V gene TRBV19 combines with J gene TRBJ1-2, with TRBD1 matching 7 bases. Germline V lookup: CDR1 LNHDA, CDR2 SQIVND (reference sequence). With 1 base clipped from V and 6 bases from J, the junction kept 8 bases outside the gene matches. The CDR3 consists of 15 residues. The CDR3 loop reads CASSIGGGTGHGYTF. CDR3 nucleotides: TGTGCCAGTAGTATAGGAGGGGGCACGGGGCATGGCTACACCTTC.

This chain links TRBV5-1 with TRBJ2-5, with TRBD1 matching over 7 bases. CDR3 size: 14 residues. V lost 4 bases, J lost 4 bases, and 7 bases stayed unmatched. Germline CDR1 reads SGHRS; CDR2 reads YFSETQ. DNA for the CDR3: TGCGCCAGCAGCAGACAGGGTTCCGTAGAGACCCAGTACTTC. Translating gives CASSRQGSVETQYF.

This sequence joins TRBV5-1 and TRBJ2-7, with 7 bases aligning to TRBD2. The V gene end was trimmed by 4 bases and the J gene end by 1 base; junction bases not matched to a gene: 5. Germline V gives CDR1 SGHRS, CDR2 YFSETQ. This CDR3 has 14 amino acids. CDR3 bases: TGCGCCAGCAGCATCGGACTAGTATCCTACGAGCAGTACTTC. It translates to CASSIGLVSYEQYF.

This rearrangement joins TRBV9 to TRBJ2-7, with D perhaps TRBD2 (6 bases). The CDR3 is 14 residues long. Trimming removed 3 bases from V and 3 bases from J, with 13 bases in between. Per the germline V gene, CDR1 is SGDLS and CDR2 is YYNGEE. CDR3 sequence reads: CASSGRDPRYEQYF. DNA for the CDR3: TGTGCCAGCAGCGGGCGGGATCCTCGCTACGAGCAGTACTTC. The whole variable domain, filled in from reference TRBV9 and TRBJ2-7, reads DSGVTQTPKHLITATGQRVTLRCSPRSGDLSVYWYQQSLDQGLQFLIQYYNGEERAKGNILERFSAQQFPDLHSELNLSSLELGDSALYFCASSGRDPRYEQYFGPGTRLTVT.

This rearrangement joins TRBV12-2 to TRBJ2-7; the table's TRBD2 call for D was not verified on the DNA. TRBV12-2 is deemed a pseudogene. The CDR3 length is 13 residues. The CDR3, as DNA: TGTGAGAAAGCCCCTAGCGGTTCCTACGAGCAGTACTTC. Translated, it gives CEKAPSGSYEQYF.

The CDR3 sequence: CASSPGQGLIQYF. CDR3 nucleotides: TGTGCCAGCAGTCCGGGACAGGGGCTCATTCAGTACTTC. V and J are TRBV6-1 and TRBJ2-4; 10 bases are shared with TRBD1. Germline loops: CDR1 MNHNS, CDR2 SASEGT. Germline trimming cut 5 bases from V and 9 bases from J; bases unmatched to any gene: 4. The CDR3 length is 13 residues.

This chain uses TRBV5-1 with TRBJ2-2, with TRBD2 matching over 11 bases. The CDR3 is 16 amino acids. The germline V gene encodes CDR1 SGHRS and CDR2 YFSETQ. J lost 1 base, V lost 4 bases, and 3 bases had no gene match. The CDR3 reads CASSAGLAGNTGELFF. The CDR3 nucleotides read TGCGCCAGCAGCGCCGGACTAGCGGGGAACACCGGGGAGCTGTTTTTT.

V gene TRBV5-4 combines with J gene TRBJ2-7, with 10 bases that match TRBD2. V lost 3 bases and J lost 2; bases outside the gene matches: 5. The CDR3 length is 15 residues. Germline V lookup: CDR1 SGHNT, CDR2 YYREEE (reference sequence). The DNA of the CDR3 is TGTGCCAGCAGCTCGAAAGCGGGAGGGACCTACGAGCAGTACTTC. Protein: CASSSKAGGTYEQYF.

This chain links TRBV15 with TRBJ1-1; no clear D gene. Trimming left V 0 bases short and J 7 bases short, with 15 bases between. The CDR3 is 15 amino acids. Germline CDR1 reads LNHNV; CDR2 reads YYDKDF (reference sequence). The chain's CDR3 is CATSRDKSGPVEAFF. DNA for the CDR3: TGTGCCACCAGCAGAGATAAGAGTGGGCCCGTTGAAGCTTTCTTT.

The genes are TRBV28 and TRBJ1-3; D possibly corresponds to TRBD1 (6 bases). Trimming took 3 bases from V and 0 from J, leaving 9 bases between them. The length of the CDR3 is 15 residues. Per germline, CDR1 MDHEN and CDR2 SYDVKM. CDR3 protein: CASSFGQISGNTIYF. The CDR3 DNA reads as TGTGCCAGCAGTTTCGGACAGATCTCTGGAAACACCATATATTTT.

This chain links TRBV7-9 with TRBJ2-7, with a tentative D call TRBD1 (6 bases). The CDR3 has 14 amino acids. CDR1 and CDR2 (germline): SEHNR, FQNEAQ (reference sequence). V lost 5 bases and J 1 base, leaving 12 bases between the germline ends. DNA for the CDR3: TGTGCCAGCAGCGGGGGCACAGGGTCCTACGAGCAGTACTTC. This encodes CASSGGTGSYEQYF.

This chain links TRBV25-1 with TRBJ1-2; possibly TRBD1 for D (5 bases). Germline V lookup: CDR1 MGHDK, CDR2 SYGVNS. Trimming cost V 4 bases and J 3 bases, with 9 bases left between them. The CDR3 totals 13 residues. CDR3 loop: CASSGGGHYGYTF. As DNA, the CDR3 is TGTGCCAGCAGTGGGGGCGGACACTATGGCTACACCTTC.

This CDR3 is CASSLLEGTDTQYF. In DNA, the CDR3 is TGTGCCAGCAGCTTGCTAGAGGGCACAGATACGCAGTATTTT. The rearrangement uses TRBV5-4 and TRBJ2-3; no definite D call. With 1 base removed from V and 1 base from J, the gap between germline ends came to 7 bases. Germline V CDR1 and CDR2: SGHNT, YYREEE (reference sequence). The CDR3 covers 14 residues.

The genes are TRBV7-7 and TRBJ2-1; 8 bases match TRBD2. Per the germline V gene, CDR1 is SSHAT and CDR2 is FNYEAQ (reference sequence). V shed 3 bases, J shed 7 bases, and the junction held 8 bases outside the gene matches. This CDR3 is built from 15 residues. CDR3 nucleotides: TGTGCCAGCAGCTTGACGGGAGGGCAGGGGAATGAGCAGTTCTTC. Residues: CASSLTGGQGNEQFF.

The rearrangement joins TRBV19 to TRBJ1-1; a weak D match, TRBD1 (6 bases). The V gene's germline CDR1 is LNHDA and CDR2 SQIVND (reference sequence). This CDR3 is 13 amino acids long. V was pared by 4 bases and J by 1 base, with 7 bases between. The CDR3 sequence: CASSKQGNTEAFF. The CDR3 DNA sequence: TGTGCCAGTAGTAAACAGGGGAACACTGAAGCTTTCTTT. Full variable domain (rest looked up from reference TRBV19 and TRBJ1-1): DGGITQSPKYLFRKEGQNVTLSCEQNLNHDAMYWYRQDPGQGLRLIYYSQIVNDFQKGDIAEGYSVSREKKESFPLTVTSAQKNPTAFYLCASSKQGNTEAFFGQGTRLTVV.

The chain uses TRBV5-1 and TRBJ2-5, with D possibly matching TRBD1 (5 bases). TRBJ2-7 explains the end of the DNA better; the J call may be wrong. Germline V gives CDR1 SGHRS, CDR2 YFSETQ. This CDR3 has 16 residues. The CDR3 DNA reads TGCGCCAGCAGCCCACGCTCGCAGGGCACAGGCTACGAGCAGTACTTC. Its protein is CASSPRSQGTGYEQYF.

The V gene is TRBV2, the J gene TRBJ1-4; TRBD1 might be the D (6 bases). This CDR3 contains 14 residues. Trimming stripped 5 bases from V and 5 bases from J, with 12 bases between. Germline CDR1 reads SNHLY; CDR2 reads FYNNEI. The CDR3 protein is CASSPGAGNEKLFF. CDR3 coding DNA: TGTGCCAGCAGTCCAGGGGCTGGGAATGAAAAACTGTTTTTT.

This chain uses TRBV11-2 with TRBJ1-1; a possible D gene is TRBD1 (6 bases). The CDR3 consists of 14 residues. In germline, CDR1 is SGHAT, CDR2 FQNNGV. Trimming pared 1 base from V and 11 bases from J, leaving 17 bases between. The CDR3 loop is CASSLGTPNRGAFF. In DNA, the CDR3 is TGTGCCAGCAGCTTAGGGACACCAAATAGGGGGGCTTTCTTT.

The chain recombines TRBV6-5 with TRBJ1-1; no reliable D call. This CDR3 contains 11 residues. V lost 2 bases and J lost 6, with 4 bases in between. Germline V gene lookup returns CDR1 MNHEY and CDR2 SVGAGI. The CDR3 here is CASSYRAEAFF. Here the CDR3 DNA reads TGTGCCAGCAGTTACAGAGCTGAAGCTTTCTTT.

This chain links TRBV7-2 with TRBJ2-7; 12 positions agree with TRBD1. Germline lookup yields CDR1 SGHTA and CDR2 FQGNSA. Trimming took 5 bases from V and 9 from J; bases not matched to a gene: 11. The CDR3 consists of 15 residues. DNA of the CDR3: TGTGCCAGCAGCCAACCCGGGACAGGGGGCTTATGGCAGTACTTC. This sequence encodes CASSQPGTGGLWQYF.

The chain employs TRBV30 and TRBJ1-2, with no clear D. This CDR3 has 12 residues. CDR1 is GTSNPN and CDR2 is SVGIG in the germline V gene (reference sequence). Between the trimmed V and J ends, which lost 5 bases and 3 bases, there was a span of 10 bases. The CDR3 protein is CAWSSGDYGYTF. For the CDR3, the DNA is TGTGCCTGGTCTAGCGGGGACTATGGCTACACCTTC.

The V and J genes are TRBV4-1 and TRBJ1-2; D is possibly TRBD1 (5 bases). V lost 1 base and J 5 bases, leaving 8 bases between the germline ends. CDR3 length: 13 residues. Germline-derived CDR1 and CDR2 are MGHRA and YSYEKL. The CDR3 nucleotides read TGCGCCAGCAGCCAAGGACAGACTTATGGCTACACCTTC. This gives the protein CASSQGQTYGYTF.